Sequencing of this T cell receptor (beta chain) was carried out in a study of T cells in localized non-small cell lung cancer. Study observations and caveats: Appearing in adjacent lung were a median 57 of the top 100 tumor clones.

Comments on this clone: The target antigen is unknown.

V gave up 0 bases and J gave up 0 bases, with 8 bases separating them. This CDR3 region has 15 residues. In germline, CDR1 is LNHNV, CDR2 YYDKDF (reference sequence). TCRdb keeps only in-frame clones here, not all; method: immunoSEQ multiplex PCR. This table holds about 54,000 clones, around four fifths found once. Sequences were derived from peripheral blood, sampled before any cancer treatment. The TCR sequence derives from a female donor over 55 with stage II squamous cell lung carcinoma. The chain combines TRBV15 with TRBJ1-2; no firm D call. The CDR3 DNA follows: TGTGCCACCAGCAGAGAATCCCTACCTAACTATGGCTACACCTTC. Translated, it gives CATSRESLPNYGYTF.